This TCR beta chain was observed in a study of blood T cell repertoires in COVID-19. CDR3 length: 19 amino acids. Measured with immunoSEQ multiplex PCR; TCRdb has only the in-frame clones, and not every one. The data hold about 52,000 clones, with over 75% observed a single time. This clone was seen just once. Seattle's cohort entered during active infection and was followed longitudinally. V usage is TRBV21-1 and J usage is TRBJ1-1. TRBV21-1 is shown as a pseudogene. The clonotype was recovered from a woman aged 80 or over with COVID-19, enrolled during active disease. The sequenced material came from peripheral blood. CDR3 nucleotide sequence: TGTGCCAGCAGCAAAGCGTTTCTTTTATTGGGGGGGCCGGGTACTGAAGCTTTCTTT. It specifies CASSKAFLLLGGPGTEAFF.